This T cell receptor beta chain was sequenced during a study of blood T cell repertoires in COVID-19. This clone was detected once. Profiling relied on immunoSEQ multiplex PCR, and the TCRdb table lists in-frame clones only, not all of them. This sample has 200,000 to 300,000 clones; 85% to 90% occur once, and the top ten carry around 5%. The germline V and J ends were trimmed by 0 bases and 1 base, with 8 bases remaining between them. In germline, CDR1 is SGHKS, CDR2 YYEKEE (reference sequence). CDR3 size: 15 residues. The TCR comes from a woman aged 55 to 70 with COVID-19, enrolled during active disease. The genes are TRBV5-5 and TRBJ1-3, with no clear D. The sample taken for sequencing was peripheral blood. This CDR3 reads CASSLDSGSGNTIYF. The CDR3 bases are TGTGCCAGCAGCTTGGACAGCGGGTCTGGAAACACCATATATTTT.